This entry lists 5 T cell receptor beta chains sequenced from one sample in a study of cytomegalovirus exposure and HLA in healthy donors. PCR employed 60 Vbeta and 13 Jbeta primers. Libraries were prepared by immunoSEQ multiplex PCR; TCRdb keeps only in-frame clonotypes and omits some of them. Among around 90,000 clones, around 86% were seen once, and the ten largest hold 9% to 9.5%. Sample: PBMCs. The source of these receptors is a young man in good health and CMV-seropositive.

In this sample, this clone turned up once. This rearrangement joins TRBV4-2 to TRBJ2-5, with D unclear. Germline V gene lookup returns CDR1 LGHNA and CDR2 YNFKEQ. There are 15 residues in the CDR3. Trimming stripped 2 bases from V and 5 bases from J, with 15 bases between. CDR3 in DNA: TGTGCCAGCAGCCAATCCGGCCGGGTTGAGGAGACCCAGTACTTC. The encoded protein is CASSQSGRVEETQYF.

This chain connects TRBV7-9 to TRBJ1-4; tentatively, D is TRBD1 (5 bases). CDR1 is SEHNR, CDR2 FQNEAQ, per germline (reference sequence). This CDR3 is 14 amino acids long. Deletions cut 5 bases from V and 6 bases from J, with 13 bases between. CDR3: CASSMGLKDEKLFF. The DNA of the CDR3 is TGTGCCAGCAGCATGGGACTGAAGGATGAAAAACTGTTTTTT. Complete variable domain (other parts from reference TRBV7-9 and TRBJ1-4): DTGVSQNPRHKITKRGQNVTFRCDPISEHNRLYWYRQTLGQGPEFLTYFQNEAQLEKSRLLSDRFSAERPKGSFSTLEIQRTEQGDSAMYLCASSMGLKDEKLFFGSGTQLSVL.

V and J are TRBV27 and TRBJ2-7, with TRBD1 matching 8 bases. Trimming removed 5 bases from V and 3 bases from J; junction bases left unmatched: 6. The CDR3 totals 14 residues. The germline CDR1 and CDR2 sequences are MNHEY and SMNVEV (reference sequence). In DNA form, the CDR3 reads TGTGCCAGCAGTGACGGACAGGGTCTCTACGAGCAGTACTTC. This encodes CASSDGQGLYEQYF.

The chain couples TRBV6-5 to TRBJ1-4; D is ambiguous. CDR3 length: 14 residues. Germline CDR1 is MNHEY and CDR2 is SVGAGI. Trimming pared 4 bases from V and 0 bases from J, leaving 6 bases between. CDR3 in amino acids: CASSSVSTNEKLFF. The CDR3 nucleotides are TGTGCCAGCAGTTCCGTCTCAACTAATGAAAAACTGTTTTTT.

The chain links TRBV28 to TRBJ2-2; a possible D gene is TRBD2 (6 bases). The CDR3 loop spans 14 amino acids. Deletions cut 3 bases from V and 4 bases from J, with 9 bases between. The germline gives CDR1 MDHEN, CDR2 SYDVKM. For the CDR3, the DNA is TGTGCCAGCAGTTTGGGGGGAGGCACCGGGGAGCTGTTTTTT. Amino acids: CASSLGGGTGELFF.